This T cell receptor beta chain was retrieved from a study of early T cells in non-severe SARS-CoV-2 infection. Turning to this clonotype: What it recognizes is unknown.

In TCRdb, the 5' RACE reads were re-called with MiXCR into one record per CDR3 protein. The repertoire holds roughly 66,000 distinct CDR3 sequences, with roughly 10% as singletons. Notes on the study in general: Matching results from VDJdb favored anti-spike CD8 responses, leaving private and CD4 specificities undetected.

Germline V gene sequence: CDR1 LNHDA, CDR2 SQIVND (reference sequence). Trimming removed 1 base from V and 1 base from J, with 16 bases in between. CDR3 length: 17 amino acids. The TCR originated in an adult who was a healthcare worker with PCR-confirmed SARS-CoV-2 infection or an uninfected control (not recorded which). The rearrangement links TRBV19 to TRBJ1-2; D gene unclear. Input material: whole blood. The CDR3 sequence: CASSIVKGLSRNYGYTF. CDR3 DNA: TGTGCCAGTAGTATAGTCAAAGGACTCAGTCGTAACTATGGCTACACCTTC.